A selection of T cell receptor beta chains follows, all from one sample in a study of identical twins. TCRdb independently ran MiXCR on the 5' RACE reads; one entry per CDR3 protein. The table includes 200,000 to 250,000 distinct CDR3 sequences, 5.5% to 8% detected once. The data were also submitted as part of a second study, on yellow fever vaccine responses in identical twins.

Sample: memory (CD45RO+) T cells sorted from blood. The receptors were sampled from a young woman in good health. Both conserved end residues are part of each CDR3. Fields, in order: clone size, V gene, D gene, CDR3 length, J gene, CDR3 protein, CDR3 DNA. D genes are given only for firm matches. Only some rows state a clone size, as once, few, many or a class for expanded clones.

few,TRBV6-1,-,14,TRBJ2-1,CASSPLRRTNEQFF,TGTGCCAGCAGCCCCCTGAGGAGGACCAATGAGCAGTTCTTC
few,TRBV6-4,TRBD2,16,TRBJ2-3,CASSQNVASGTDTQYF,TGTGCCAGCAGTCAAAACGTGGCTAGCGGGACAGATACGCAGTATTTT
-,TRBV6-5,-,13,TRBJ2-1,CASSYGEPGQQFF,TGTGCCAGCAGTTACGGCGAACCGGGACAGCAGTTCTTC
-,TRBV27,TRBD1,14,TRBJ2-7,CASRRDRNSYEQYF,TGTGCCAGCAGGAGGGACAGAAACTCCTACGAGCAGTACTTC
few,TRBV20-1,TRBD1,15,TRBJ1-2,CSASVPGTGMMGYTF,TGCAGTGCCTCCGTCCCAGGGACAGGGATGATGGGCTACACCTTC
-,TRBV14,-,13,TRBJ2-5,CASSQVGDPAQYF,TGTGCCAGCAGCCAAGTAGGGGATCCGGCCCAGTACTTC
many,TRBV7-9,-,12,TRBJ1-5,CASSAEGQPQHF,TGTGCCAGCAGCGCCGAAGGGCAGCCCCAGCATTTT
few,TRBV12-3/TRBV12-4,-,16,TRBJ1-2,CASSLGGGRSNYGYTF,TGTGCCAGCAGTTTAGGAGGAGGCCGGTCTAACTATGGCTACACCTTC
few,TRBV29-1,TRBD1,13,TRBJ1-2,CSVLKGAKNGYTF,TGCAGCGTTCTTAAGGGGGCCAAGAATGGCTACACCTTC
-,TRBV2,-,12,TRBJ2-5,CASGGYQETQYF,TGTGCCAGCGGGGGGTACCAAGAGACCCAGTACTTC
few,TRBV7-2,TRBD2,17,TRBJ2-5,CASSAGLAGVTQETQYF,TGTGCCAGCAGCGCAGGACTAGCGGGAGTCACCCAAGAGACCCAGTACTTC
many,TRBV10-3,TRBD2,17,TRBJ2-1,CAIRPGTSGITVDEQFF,TGTGCCATCAGACCCGGGACTAGCGGGATAACGGTCGATGAGCAGTTCTTC
few,TRBV19,TRBD1,13,TRBJ2-1,CASMGQGHNEQFF,TGTGCCAGTATGGGACAGGGACACAATGAGCAGTTCTTC
few,TRBV7-8,-,13,TRBJ1-2,CASRGGGLYGYTF,TGTGCCAGCAGGGGGGGGGGACTCTATGGCTACACCTTC
many,TRBV12-3/TRBV12-4,TRBD1,16,TRBJ2-1,CASSTSFGQGAYEQFF,TGTGCCAGCAGTACATCTTTCGGACAGGGGGCTTATGAGCAGTTCTTC
-,TRBV5-1,TRBD2,16,TRBJ2-7,CASSLVVGGPGYEQYF,TGCGCCAGCAGCTTGGTTGTGGGAGGGCCAGGGTACGAGCAGTACTTC
few,TRBV6-4,TRBD2,13,TRBJ2-1,CASSPTSNDEQFF,TGTGCCAGCAGCCCGACTAGCAACGATGAGCAGTTCTTC
-,TRBV7-2,-,15,TRBJ1-2,CASSLNFRDVNGYTF,TGTGCCAGCAGCTTAAATTTTCGGGATGTCAATGGCTACACCTTC
few,TRBV5-1,-,13,TRBJ2-1,CASSLDIAGEQFF,TGCGCCAGCAGCTTGGATATAGCCGGGGAGCAGTTCTTC
few,TRBV29-1,-,16,TRBJ1-1,CSVANTLAGPGTEAFF,TGCAGCGTGGCGAACACCCTTGCCGGGCCCGGCACTGAAGCTTTCTTT
many,TRBV3-1,-,15,TRBJ2-1,CASSPQEGGYNEQFF,TGTGCCAGCAGCCCGCAGGAGGGGGGCTACAATGAGCAGTTCTTC
-,TRBV28,TRBD2,14,TRBJ2-7,CASTEIAGPHEQYF,TGTGCCAGCACCGAAATAGCGGGACCCCACGAGCAGTACTTC
-,TRBV6-1,-,15,TRBJ1-1,CASGRGKAMNTEAFF,TGTGCCAGCGGGCGAGGGAAGGCGATGAACACTGAAGCTTTCTTT
-,TRBV18,-,13,TRBJ2-7,CASSPPGGNEQYF,TGTGCCAGCTCACCACCTGGGGGGAACGAGCAGTACTTC
-,TRBV5-4,-,15,TRBJ2-1,CASSTLTGVYNEQFF,TGTGCCAGCAGCACCCTCACGGGAGTGTACAATGAGCAGTTCTTC
-,TRBV7-2,TRBD1,15,TRBJ2-7,CASSSAGTGGYEQYF,TGTGCCAGCAGCTCCGCCGGGACAGGGGGCTACGAGCAGTACTTC
-,TRBV6-4,TRBD2,16,TRBJ2-1,CASSTSSSGFYNEQFF,TGTGCCAGCAGTACGAGTTCTAGCGGATTTTACAATGAGCAGTTCTTC
few,TRBV20-1,-,10,TRBJ2-4,CSAQGNIQYF,TGCAGTGCGCAAGGAAACATTCAGTACTTC
few,TRBV19,-,15,TRBJ1-1,CASSIEGTANTEAFF,TGTGCCAGTAGTATAGAAGGGACGGCGAACACTGAAGCTTTCTTT